The rows below give T cell receptor beta chains drawn from one sample of a study of blood T cell repertoires in COVID-19. Generated by immunoSEQ multiplex PCR, the TCRdb table keeps only in-frame clones and is missing some. This sample carries around 140,000 clones, 75% to 85% of them seen once, and the ten largest clones take around 9.6%. Sequencing was done on a sample of peripheral blood. The receptors originated from a man aged 55 to 69 with active or convalescent COVID-19. Each CDR3 is given with its conserved first and last residue. Each record gives: clone size, J gene, D gene, V gene, CDR3 DNA, CDR3 protein. The D gene is left open where the match is weak. Expanded clones are given a class, and other clones once, few, many or no size at all.

abundance: NA
j_gene: TRBJ1-4
d_gene: TRBD1
v_gene: TRBV5-1
CDR3nt: TGCGCCAGCAGCCCTGGTGGGACAGGTTTAGAAAAACTGTTTTTT
CDR3aa: CASSPGGTGLEKLFF

abundance: NA
j_gene: TRBJ1-2
d_gene: NA
v_gene: TRBV4-1
CDR3nt: TGCGCCAGCAGCCAGGGATGGGGGGGGAGCGGCCATGGCTACACCTTC
CDR3aa: CASSQGWGGSGHGYTF

abundance: NA
j_gene: TRBJ1-4
d_gene: TRBD1
v_gene: TRBV6-4
CDR3nt: TGTGCCAGCAGGCCGGGACAGGGGGCAACTAATGAAAAACTGTTTTTT
CDR3aa: CASRPGQGATNEKLFF

abundance: NA
j_gene: TRBJ1-3
d_gene: NA
v_gene: TRBV2
CDR3nt: TGTGCCAGCACGGTTGTTAGCTCTGGAAACACCATATATTTT
CDR3aa: CASTVVSSGNTIYF

abundance: once
j_gene: TRBJ2-4
d_gene: TRBD2
v_gene: TRBV29-1
CDR3nt: TGCAGCGTGCGGGATAGCGGGGGGCTTTCGCTAGCCAAAAACATTCAGTACTTC
CDR3aa: CSVRDSGGLSLAKNIQYF

abundance: NA
j_gene: TRBJ1-2
d_gene: NA
v_gene: TRBV30
CDR3nt: TGTGCCTGGATACCAGACGGGAACTATGGCTACACCTTC
CDR3aa: CAWIPDGNYGYTF

abundance: NA
j_gene: TRBJ2-2
d_gene: TRBD2
v_gene: TRBV6-4
CDR3nt: TGTGCCAGCAGTGTCGAGGCAGGGAGCGGGGTCGGCGGGGAGCTGTTTTTT
CDR3aa: CASSVEAGSGVGGELFF

abundance: NA
j_gene: TRBJ1-2
d_gene: NA
v_gene: TRBV25-1
CDR3nt: TGTGCCAGCAGTGAAGGAGGGAGGCACTATGGCTACACCTTC
CDR3aa: CASSEGGRHYGYTF

abundance: NA
j_gene: TRBJ2-6
d_gene: NA
v_gene: TRBV7-9
CDR3nt: TGTGCCAGCAGCTCCTCTGCTGGAGGGAGAACATCTGGGGCCAACGTCCTGACTTTC
CDR3aa: CASSSSAGGRTSGANVLTF

abundance: NA
j_gene: TRBJ1-2
d_gene: NA
v_gene: TRBV6-5
CDR3nt: TGTGCCAGCAGTCAGGGGCTCGGCTATGGCTACACCTTC
CDR3aa: CASSQGLGYGYTF

abundance: NA
j_gene: TRBJ1-1
d_gene: TRBD1
v_gene: TRBV5-1
CDR3nt: TGCGCCAGCAGCGTCGGACAGGGTGGGACTGAAGCTTTCTTT
CDR3aa: CASSVGQGGTEAFF

abundance: NA
j_gene: TRBJ2-2
d_gene: TRBD1
v_gene: TRBV28
CDR3nt: TGTGCCAGCAGCACGGGACAGACGAGAACCGGGGAGCTGTTTTTT
CDR3aa: CASSTGQTRTGELFF

abundance: NA
j_gene: TRBJ1-2
d_gene: TRBD1
v_gene: TRBV30
CDR3nt: TGTGCCTGGAGTCAACAGGGGGCATGGGGCTACACCTTC
CDR3aa: CAWSQQGAWGYTF

abundance: NA
j_gene: TRBJ2-1
d_gene: TRBD1
v_gene: TRBV18
CDR3nt: TGTGCCAGCTCACTTCGGACAGGGAGGAACAATGAGCAGTTCTTC
CDR3aa: CASSLRTGRNNEQFF

abundance: NA
j_gene: TRBJ1-2
d_gene: TRBD1
v_gene: TRBV5-8
CDR3nt: TGTGCCAGCAGCCCGGGTGGAACAGGGGGCTATGGCTACACCTTC
CDR3aa: CASSPGGTGGYGYTF

abundance: NA
j_gene: TRBJ2-5
d_gene: NA
v_gene: TRBV27
CDR3nt: TGTGCCAGCAGTTTATGGGCTAACCAAGAGACCCAGTACTTC
CDR3aa: CASSLWANQETQYF

abundance: NA
j_gene: TRBJ2-1
d_gene: TRBD2
v_gene: TRBV24-1
CDR3nt: TGTGCCACCAGTGCACTCTCGGGCGGGAGGGCCTCGAATGAGCAGTTCTTC
CDR3aa: CATSALSGGRASNEQFF

abundance: NA
j_gene: TRBJ1-2
d_gene: TRBD1
v_gene: TRBV7-8
CDR3nt: TGTGCCAGCAGCTTAGGCCGGACAGGGAACGGCTACACCTTC
CDR3aa: CASSLGRTGNGYTF

abundance: NA
j_gene: TRBJ2-3
d_gene: TRBD2
v_gene: TRBV5-1
CDR3nt: TGCGCCAGCAGCTTCTTCAGCGGGGGGGCCCCAGATACGCAGTATTTT
CDR3aa: CASSFFSGGAPDTQYF

abundance: NA
j_gene: TRBJ1-5
d_gene: TRBD1
v_gene: TRBV7-2
CDR3nt: TGTGCCAGCAGCTTAATACAGGGGAATCAGCCCCAGCATTTT
CDR3aa: CASSLIQGNQPQHF

abundance: NA
j_gene: TRBJ1-3
d_gene: TRBD1
v_gene: TRBV19
CDR3nt: TGTGCCAGTAGCATACAGGGGGCGAGCTCTGGAAACACCATATATTTT
CDR3aa: CASSIQGASSGNTIYF

abundance: NA
j_gene: TRBJ2-3
d_gene: TRBD1
v_gene: TRBV27
CDR3nt: TGTGCCAGCAGTTGGACAGGGGGCCATCTAGATACGCAGTATTTT
CDR3aa: CASSWTGGHLDTQYF

abundance: NA
j_gene: TRBJ2-3
d_gene: TRBD2
v_gene: TRBV19
CDR3nt: TGTGCCAGTAGTATCGAATTGTGGGGAGGGCAGGGTGATACGCAGTATTTT
CDR3aa: CASSIELWGGQGDTQYF

abundance: NA
j_gene: TRBJ2-5
d_gene: TRBD1
v_gene: TRBV4-1
CDR3nt: TGCGCCAGCAGCCGGGACAGGGGGTACCAAGAGACCCAGTACTTC
CDR3aa: CASSRDRGYQETQYF

abundance: NA
j_gene: TRBJ2-5
d_gene: NA
v_gene: TRBV21-1
CDR3nt: TGTGCCAGCAGCGAAGGGGGCGGCGAGACCCAGTACTTC
CDR3aa: CASSEGGGETQYF

abundance: NA
j_gene: TRBJ1-2
d_gene: TRBD1
v_gene: TRBV4-1
CDR3nt: TGCGCCAGCAGCCAACTGGACAGGGGTAACTATGGCTACACCTTC
CDR3aa: CASSQLDRGNYGYTF

abundance: NA
j_gene: TRBJ1-6
d_gene: NA
v_gene: TRBV2
CDR3nt: TGTGCCAGCAGTGTTTTAGTGACAGGAGTCAAAAATTCACCCCTCCACTTT
CDR3aa: CASSVLVTGVKNSPLHF

abundance: NA
j_gene: TRBJ1-1
d_gene: NA
v_gene: TRBV11-2
CDR3nt: TGTGCCAGCAGCGTAGGCAGGCATTTGAACACTGAAGCTTTCTTT
CDR3aa: CASSVGRHLNTEAFF

abundance: NA
j_gene: TRBJ1-5
d_gene: NA
v_gene: TRBV11-2
CDR3nt: TGTGCCAGCAGCTTTACAGGGATTGATCAGCCCCAGCATTTT
CDR3aa: CASSFTGIDQPQHF

abundance: NA
j_gene: TRBJ2-1
d_gene: TRBD1
v_gene: TRBV24-1
CDR3nt: TGTGCCACCAGTGAGGGTAGACAGGGTAGGTCCTACAATGAGCAGTTCTTC
CDR3aa: CATSEGRQGRSYNEQFF

abundance: NA
j_gene: TRBJ2-5
d_gene: NA
v_gene: TRBV11-2
CDR3nt: TGTGCCAGCAGCTTAGATACAGACCAAGAGACCCAGTACTTC
CDR3aa: CASSLDTDQETQYF

abundance: few
j_gene: TRBJ1-1
d_gene: NA
v_gene: TRBV18
CDR3nt: TGTGCCAGCTCACCTAGTTTGGAGATGAACACTGAAGCTTTCTTT
CDR3aa: CASSPSLEMNTEAFF

abundance: NA
j_gene: TRBJ1-6
d_gene: NA
v_gene: TRBV7-8
CDR3nt: TGTGCCAGCAGCTTAGTAGGGGCCGACTCACCCCTCCACTTT
CDR3aa: CASSLVGADSPLHF

abundance: NA
j_gene: TRBJ1-6
d_gene: TRBD1
v_gene: TRBV5-6
CDR3nt: TGTGCCAGCAAGACAGGGGGCGCCGGTTCACCCCTCCACTTT
CDR3aa: CASKTGGAGSPLHF

abundance: NA
j_gene: TRBJ1-3
d_gene: NA
v_gene: TRBV6-1
CDR3nt: TGTGCCAGCAGTGATGGGGCCACCATATATTTT
CDR3aa: CASSDGATIYF

abundance: NA
j_gene: TRBJ1-6
d_gene: NA
v_gene: TRBV10-1
CDR3nt: TGCGCCAGCAGTTCCGGACTTAATTCACCCCTCCACTTT
CDR3aa: CASSSGLNSPLHF

abundance: few
j_gene: TRBJ1-4
d_gene: NA
v_gene: TRBV9
CDR3nt: TGTGCCAGCAGCGTAGGAGGGACTCAGGCCGGTGAAAAACTGTTTTTT
CDR3aa: CASSVGGTQAGEKLFF

abundance: NA
j_gene: TRBJ1-5
d_gene: TRBD1
v_gene: TRBV7-2
CDR3nt: TGTGCCAGCACCTCCTCCGGACAGGGTGGAGGTCAGCCCCAGCATTTT
CDR3aa: CASTSSGQGGGQPQHF

abundance: NA
j_gene: TRBJ1-3
d_gene: NA
v_gene: TRBV12-5
CDR3nt: TGTGCTAGTGGTTTCCCGGATGACAATCGGATATATTTT
CDR3aa: CASGFPDDNRIYF

abundance: NA
j_gene: TRBJ1-1
d_gene: NA
v_gene: TRBV4-1
CDR3nt: TGCGCCAGCAGCCAAGATTTTGTGGGCCGACAGAAAGCTTTCTTT
CDR3aa: CASSQDFVGRQKAFF

abundance: NA
j_gene: TRBJ2-4
d_gene: TRBD2
v_gene: TRBV6-2/TRBV6-3
CDR3nt: TGTGCCAGCAGTTCACCCCCGGGACTAGCGGGTTGGGCCAAAAACATTCAGTACTTC
CDR3aa: CASSSPPGLAGWAKNIQYF

abundance: NA
j_gene: TRBJ2-1
d_gene: TRBD2
v_gene: TRBV6-4
CDR3nt: TGTGCCAGCCCGTCGGGACTAGCGGGAGGGAATGAGCAGTTCTTC
CDR3aa: CASPSGLAGGNEQFF

abundance: once
j_gene: TRBJ1-3
d_gene: NA
v_gene: TRBV5-1
CDR3nt: TGCGCCAGCAGCTTGGCCGCACAGGGAGTTGGAAACACCATATATTTT
CDR3aa: CASSLAAQGVGNTIYF